This record covers a single T cell receptor (beta chain). The sample is drawn from a study of human versus mouse CDR3 diversity and MHC coevolution. J gave up 5 bases and V 7 bases, and 6 bases lay outside the gene matches. CDR1 and CDR2 (germline): SQVTM, ANQGSEA. This CDR3 is built from 12 residues. Some clones are missing from TCRdb's copy, which holds only in-frame ones; the method was immunoSEQ multiplex PCR. The table has roughly 86,000 clones, roughly 95% seen once. This TCR was recovered from a person aged 25 to 75 in good health. Sequencing was done on a sample of naive CD4+ T cells from blood. Subset reported: CD45RO-negative CD62L-positive naive CD4 T cells. The gene calls are TRBV29-1 and TRBJ2-5, with 8 positions matching TRBD2. The CDR3 sequence is CSGTSPGETQYF. In DNA, the CDR3 is TGCAGCGGGACTAGCCCCGGGGAGACCCAGTACTTC.